The clone carrying this TCR beta chain was detected once. These data originate in a study of blood T cell repertoires in COVID-19. The CDR3 is 16 residues long. Germline V gives CDR1 GTSNPN, CDR2 SVGIG (reference sequence). J gave up 8 bases and V 1 base, and 7 bases lay outside the gene matches. Researchers sorted participants into cohorts using their self-reported clinical history. In the authors' workflow: By means of reference gene primer amplification, nucleated cell counts were estimated. Method: immunoSEQ multiplex PCR; TCRdb's copy keeps in-frame clones and lacks some. The DNA was the basis for D and trimming; V, J and clone size are from that table. The sample holds fewer than 350,000 clones, roughly 90% seen once.

The V and J genes are TRBV30 and TRBJ2-1; 14 positions agree with TRBD2. Sequences were obtained from PBMCs or T cells enriched from blood (not recorded which). The source of this sequence is a woman aged 40-49 years who had recovered from COVID-19. CDR3 nucleotide sequence: TGTGCCTGGAGTGCGGGGACTAGCGGGAGTCGGGATGAGCAGTTCTTC. It translates to CAWSAGTSGSRDEQFF.